The clone carrying this T cell receptor (beta chain) was picked up a small number of times. What it recognizes is unknown. Germline V lookup: CDR1 ENHRY, CDR2 SYGVKD. The CDR3 is made up of 17 amino acids. The germline V and J ends were trimmed by 5 bases and 4 bases, with 23 bases remaining between them. These data belong to a study of blood T cells in healthy people across ages. Study overall: Researchers report that template switching captured about one barcoded beta molecule per two T cells. Findings of the study overall: A greater number of naive CD4+ cells and higher diversity distinguished long-lived donors from aged donors.

A J-beta primer mix and a sample-barcoded 5' primer were used in a second PCR of about 7 to 11 cycles. From the 5' RACE reads, TCRdb called clonotypes with MiXCR, one entry per CDR3 protein. The top ten clones hold around 2.1% of a sample with about 1.8 million distinct CDR3 sequences, about 50% of them seen once. V usage is TRBV10-3 and J usage is TRBJ2-5; unclear D gene. The sequencing input was blood. This sequence originates from a middle-aged woman in good health. The CDR3 DNA follows: TGTGCCATCAGTTTCCGGCCAACAACCGGCCAAAGAGAGACCCAGTACTTC. Translation gives CAISFRPTTGQRETQYF.